Listed here are 21 T cell receptor beta chains from one sample, sequenced in a study of CD8 T cells in ankylosing spondylitis. General observations from the study: There was a TCR beta motif, made of several highly homologous variants, that appeared characteristic of ankylosing spondylitis blood.

TCRdb recomputed calls from the 5' RACE reads with MiXCR, one row per CDR3 protein. The repertoire holds approximately 540,000 distinct CDR3 sequences, with 12% as singletons. For these receptors, no antigen is known. The sample comprised blood, either unsorted or a sorted T cell fraction (not recorded which). The source of these receptors is a male donor with ankylosing spondylitis.

The chain employs TRBV30 and TRBJ1-2; no reliable D call. Germline assignment: CDR1 GTSNPN and CDR2 SVGIG (reference sequence). The V end lost 2 bases, the J end lost 8 bases, and 9 bases lay between the germline ends. CDR3 length: 11 residues. As DNA, the CDR3 is TGTGCCTGGAGTTTATCGGGCGGCTACACCTTC. It codes for CAWSLSGGYTF.

Only a few counts were recorded for this clonotype. The chain carries TRBV18 and TRBJ2-1; the match to TRBD1 covers 7 bases. This CDR3 is built from 14 residues. Per the germline V gene, CDR1 is KGHSH and CDR2 is LQKENI. J was trimmed by 9 bases and V by 3 bases; bases with no gene match: 8. CDR3 sequence reads: CASSPRQGMGEQFF. The DNA for the CDR3 is TGTGCCAGCTCACCGAGACAGGGAATGGGTGAGCAGTTCTTC.

This clonotype was seen more than once but under ten times. This chain links TRBV3-1 with TRBJ1-6; D perhaps matches TRBD1 (6 bases). From germline, CDR1 is LGHDT and CDR2 YNNKEL (reference sequence). The V gene lost 4 bases and the J gene lost 10 bases, with 11 bases spanning the gap. The CDR3 has 13 residues. The CDR3, as DNA: TGTGCCAGCAGCCGCGAGGGGGAATCACCCCTCCACTTT. It is translated as CASSREGESPLHF.

At least ten counts were recorded for this clonotype. This chain links TRBV5-1 with TRBJ1-1; possible D gene TRBD1, 5 bases. The CDR3 loop spans 13 amino acids. Trimming left V 1 base short and J 10 bases short, with 14 bases between. Per the germline V gene, CDR1 is SGHRS and CDR2 is YFSETQ. The CDR3 is CASSLRAARGAFF. CDR3 DNA sequence: TGCGCCAGCAGCTTGAGAGCGGCTAGGGGAGCTTTCTTT.

This chain links TRBV5-5 with TRBJ1-4, with TRBD1 matching 7 bases. From germline, CDR1 is SGHKS and CDR2 YYEKEE (reference sequence). This CDR3 has 14 residues. V lost 5 bases and J lost 3; bases outside the gene matches: 4. The CDR3 region is CASRSTGPNEKLFF. As DNA, the CDR3 is TGTGCCAGCAGATCGACAGGGCCTAATGAAAAACTGTTTTTT.

This clonotype was recorded many times. The chain employs TRBV7-9 and TRBJ1-1, with 8 bases matching TRBD1. The V gene end was trimmed by 3 bases and the J gene end by 1 base; junction bases not matched to a gene: 7. Germline V gene lookup returns CDR1 SEHNR and CDR2 FQNEAQ (reference sequence). The CDR3 runs 16 residues. CDR3 DNA: TGTGCCAGCAGCTTTCAGACCGGGACAGGGAACACTGAAGCTTTCTTT. It encodes CASSFQTGTGNTEAFF.

The CDR3 here is CASTQAPTDTQYF. As DNA, the CDR3 is TGTGCCAGCACCCAAGCCCCCACAGATACGCAGTATTTT. The V call is TRBV25-1, the J call TRBJ2-3, with D hard to call. This CDR3 comprises 13 residues. V lost 7 bases and J lost 2, with 10 bases in between. Germline V CDR1 and CDR2: MGHDK, SYGVNS.

This clonotype was counted between two and nine times. This rearrangement joins TRBV10-3 to TRBJ2-7; 8 nucleotides line up with TRBD1. Trimming cost V 3 bases and J 1 base; bases outside gene matches: 8. The length of the CDR3 is 16 residues. CDR1 and CDR2 from the germline V gene are ENHRY and SYGVKD. The chain's CDR3 is CAISDTGQGGSYEQYF. DNA for the CDR3: TGTGCCATCAGTGATACCGGACAGGGTGGGTCCTACGAGCAGTACTTC.

V usage is TRBV2 and J usage is TRBJ2-3, with D perhaps TRBD2 (6 bases). Germline lookup yields CDR1 SNHLY and CDR2 FYNNEI. Trimming took 4 bases from V and 8 from J, leaving 10 bases between them. The CDR3 is made up of 12 amino acids. The CDR3 DNA reads as TGTGCCAGCAGTGTGACCGGGGGTACGCAGTATTTT. Translation gives CASSVTGGTQYF.

This clonotype has at least ten counts. The chain is built from TRBV9 and TRBJ1-1; D remains ambiguous. This CDR3 has 13 amino acids. Germline CDR1 SGDLS, CDR2 YYNGEE. Trimming cost V 0 bases and J 1 base, with 4 bases left between them. The CDR3 reads CASSVEGNTEAFF. The CDR3 DNA follows: TGTGCCAGCAGCGTAGAGGGGAACACTGAAGCTTTCTTT.

This clonotype was seen a few times. The CDR3 coding sequence is TGTGCCAGCAGCTTAAAACTAGCGGGAACAGAATCCAATGAGCAGTTCTTC. This encodes CASSLKLAGTESNEQFF. The chain carries TRBV7-2 and TRBJ2-1, with TRBD2 matching 10 bases. Per germline, CDR1 SGHTA and CDR2 FQGNSA. CDR3 length: 17 residues. The J segment lost 6 bases and the V segment lost 2 bases, leaving 10 bases of the junction unmatched.

Many counts were recorded for this clonotype. The gene calls are TRBV20-1 and TRBJ2-3; TRBD2 matches 7 bases. The CDR3 extends over 13 amino acids. Germline values: CDR1 DFQATT, CDR2 SNEGSKA (reference sequence). With V trimmed by 6 bases and J by 4 bases, 7 bases remained unmatched. The DNA of the CDR3 is TGCAGTGCCGGGAAGGGGAGGGCAGATACGCAGTATTTT. It yields the protein CSAGKGRADTQYF.

The V call is TRBV5-1, the J call TRBJ2-2, with 10 bases that match TRBD1. Germline V CDR1 and CDR2: SGHRS, YFSETQ. CDR3 size: 18 residues. Trimming cost V 4 bases and J 3 bases; bases outside gene matches: 12. This CDR3 reads CASSQRDRGSWDTGELFF. In DNA, the CDR3 is TGCGCCAGCAGCCAGCGGGACAGGGGATCTTGGGACACCGGGGAGCTGTTTTTT.

The V and J genes are TRBV20-1 and TRBJ2-7, with 8 positions matching TRBD2. This CDR3 has 14 residues. The germline V gene has CDR1 DFQATT and CDR2 SNEGSKA (reference sequence). Unmatched junction bases numbered 7, after V lost 3 bases and J lost 3 bases. Here the CDR3 reads CSASPLAGNYEQYF. The CDR3 bases are TGCAGTGCTAGCCCGCTAGCGGGTAACTACGAGCAGTACTTC.

This clonotype has ten or more counts. The gene calls are TRBV12-3 or TRBV12-4 and TRBJ2-1, with 8 bases matching TRBD2. The V segment lost 5 bases and the J segment 13 bases; nucleotides outside the gene matches: 10. The CDR3 covers 13 residues. The CDR3 reads CASSGDGGALQFF. The CDR3 nucleotides are TGTGCCAGCAGTGGGGACGGGGGGGCCCTCCAGTTCTTC.

The V call is TRBV11-2, the J call TRBJ2-1; D unclear. Trimming removed 2 bases from V and 0 bases from J, with 17 bases in between. In germline, CDR1 is SGHAT, CDR2 FQNNGV. The CDR3 covers 18 residues. CDR3 loop: CASSLIILTSSSYNEQFF. CDR3 nucleotides: TGTGCCAGCAGCTTAATTATCCTCACGTCGAGCTCCTACAATGAGCAGTTCTTC.

This clonotype has at least ten counts. The V and J genes are TRBV10-3 and TRBJ2-5, with 7 bases that match TRBD2. Germline values: CDR1 ENHRY, CDR2 SYGVKD. This CDR3 spans 13 amino acids. The junction had 2 bases not matched to a gene; V was cut back by 3 bases and J by 4 bases. This chain's CDR3 is CAISDRTRETQYF. In DNA form, the CDR3 reads TGTGCCATCAGTGATAGGACTAGAGAGACCCAGTACTTC.

V and J are TRBV29-1 and TRBJ2-7; possibly TRBD1 or TRBD2 for D (5 bases each). Germline CDR1 is SQVTM and CDR2 is ANQGSEA. The CDR3 loop spans 13 amino acids. The germline V and J ends were trimmed by 7 bases and 3 bases, with 16 bases remaining between them. The CDR3 is CSALGSGSYEQYF. In DNA, the CDR3 is TGCAGCGCCCTCGGGTCAGGGAGCTACGAGCAGTACTTC.

This clonotype showed up many times. The chain carries TRBV3-1 and TRBJ2-7; TRBD2 agrees at 13 bases. From germline, CDR1 is LGHDT and CDR2 YNNKEL (reference sequence). J was trimmed by 3 bases and V by 3 bases; bases with no gene match: 2. The CDR3 sequence is 15 residues long. The CDR3 DNA reads as TGTGCCAGCAGCCATGGACTAGCGGGAGACTACGAGCAGTACGTC. This codes for CASSHGLAGDYEQYV.

The sample holds a few counts of this clonotype. The chain uses TRBV15 and TRBJ2-7; D assignment may be TRBD1 or TRBD2 (5 bases each). Germline CDR1 LNHNV, CDR2 YYDKDF (reference sequence). CDR3 size: 15 residues. The ends were cut back, 4 bases at V and 4 bases at J, with 17 bases in the middle. DNA of the CDR3: TGTGCCACCAGCACCCCCGGGGCGAACTCATACGAGCAGTACGTC. This translates into CATSTPGANSYEQYV.

This chain uses TRBV3-1 with TRBJ2-5, with TRBD2 identical over 7 bases. The V gene end was trimmed by 6 bases and the J gene end by 2 bases; junction bases not matched to a gene: 6. This CDR3 has 14 residues. Germline CDR1 LGHDT, CDR2 YNNKEL (reference sequence). Written as DNA, the CDR3 is TGTGCCAGCAGTTTTTCGGGGGGACAAGAGACCCAGTACTTC. Translated, it gives CASSFSGGQETQYF.